The next 5 T cell receptor beta chains were all read from a single sample in a study of blood T cell repertoires in COVID-19. Using immunoSEQ multiplex PCR, the repertoire was profiled, and TCRdb retains in-frame clones only, with some absent. The table lists about 320,000 clones, 90% of them singletons, with 3.9% in the top ten. Material: PBMCs or T cells enriched from blood (not recorded which). The receptor source for this set is a woman in her twenties or thirties who had been exposed to COVID-19.

The chain links TRBV13 to TRBJ1-1, with D possibly matching TRBD1 (5 bases). Looked up from germline, CDR1 is PRHDT and CDR2 is FYEKMQ (reference sequence). The CDR3 sequence is 14 residues long. With 1 base removed from V and 10 bases from J, the gap between germline ends came to 16 bases. The CDR3 DNA follows: TGTGCCAGCAGCTTAGACATTTCCGGGACTTCAGCTTTCTTT. This codes for CASSLDISGTSAFF. Combining the CDR3 with reference TRBV13 and TRBJ1-1 gives the whole variable domain AAGVIQSPRHLIKEKRETATLKCYPIPRHDTVYWYQQGPGQDPQFLISFYEKMQSDKGSIPDRFSAQQFSDYHSELNMSSLELGDSALYFCASSLDISGTSAFFGQGTRLTVV.

This chain links TRBV5-1 with TRBJ1-1; 9 bases match TRBD1. The germline V gene encodes CDR1 SGHRS and CDR2 YFSETQ. CDR3 length: 13 residues. V dropped 3 bases and J dropped 6; count of bases not matched to a gene: 3. Here the CDR3 reads CASSWGQGSEAFF. The CDR3 DNA reads TGCGCCAGCAGCTGGGGACAGGGCTCTGAAGCTTTCTTT.

V gene TRBV15 combines with J gene TRBJ1-1; 10 nucleotides align to TRBD1. Looked up from germline, CDR1 is LNHNV and CDR2 is YYDKDF (reference sequence). This CDR3 comprises 14 residues. With 6 bases clipped from V and 4 bases from J, the junction kept 5 bases outside the gene matches. CDR3 residues: CATRSRQGATEAFF. CDR3 in DNA: TGTGCCACCAGGAGTCGACAGGGGGCCACTGAAGCTTTCTTT.

The V gene is TRBV20-1, the J gene TRBJ2-1; TRBD2 might be the D (7 bases). V was cut by 0 bases and J by 12 bases, with 9 bases left in between. Germline loops: CDR1 DFQATT, CDR2 SNEGSKA (reference sequence). The CDR3 has 11 residues. The CDR3 region is CSARDRGGQFF. In nucleotides, the CDR3 is TGCAGTGCTAGAGATAGGGGGGGGCAGTTCTTC.

This chain uses TRBV7-9 with TRBJ1-1; no definite D call. Per germline, CDR1 SEHNR and CDR2 FQNEAQ (reference sequence). V was clipped by 6 bases and J by 5 bases, with 10 bases between them. The CDR3 runs to 12 residues. The CDR3 region has the DNA TGTGCCAGCAGACATGGAGTTACTGAAGCTTTCTTT. It codes for CASRHGVTEAFF.